This T cell receptor beta chain was captured by sequencing in a study of regulatory T cells in long-lasting Graves disease. Indicated time point: newly diagnosed GD, antithyroid drugs for less than 3 months. RNA from PBMCs was the source of the TCR library. V was pared by 5 bases and J by 5 bases, with 11 bases of the junction left unmatched. This CDR3 spans 15 amino acids. The germline V gene encodes CDR1 SEHNR and CDR2 FQNEAQ (reference sequence). In building TCR beta libraries, iRepertoire HTBI primers were used together with Arm-PCR of CDR3 regions. One entry per CDR3 protein results from TCRdb running MiXCR on the multiplex PCR reads. The sample has 400,000 to 500,000 distinct CDR3 sequences; about 15% are singletons. These data also formed part of another study, on T cells in Graves' hyperthyroidism and ophthalmopathy. As that study records: First-round RT-PCR of the TCR CDR3 relied on the HTBI primer set. Onset of ophthalmopathy came a median 6.5 months after the model predicted it.

This chain connects TRBV7-9 to TRBJ2-5; 7 bases are a match to TRBD1. The sample consisted of peripheral blood mononuclear cells (PBMCs), taken at new diagnosis, from a patient treated with antithyroid drugs. The clonotype comes from a woman aged 25 to 39 with Graves disease. Here the CDR3 reads CASSARTGGVETQYF. The CDR3, as DNA: TGTGCCAGCAGCGCCCGGACAGGTGGGGTCGAGACCCAGTACTTC.